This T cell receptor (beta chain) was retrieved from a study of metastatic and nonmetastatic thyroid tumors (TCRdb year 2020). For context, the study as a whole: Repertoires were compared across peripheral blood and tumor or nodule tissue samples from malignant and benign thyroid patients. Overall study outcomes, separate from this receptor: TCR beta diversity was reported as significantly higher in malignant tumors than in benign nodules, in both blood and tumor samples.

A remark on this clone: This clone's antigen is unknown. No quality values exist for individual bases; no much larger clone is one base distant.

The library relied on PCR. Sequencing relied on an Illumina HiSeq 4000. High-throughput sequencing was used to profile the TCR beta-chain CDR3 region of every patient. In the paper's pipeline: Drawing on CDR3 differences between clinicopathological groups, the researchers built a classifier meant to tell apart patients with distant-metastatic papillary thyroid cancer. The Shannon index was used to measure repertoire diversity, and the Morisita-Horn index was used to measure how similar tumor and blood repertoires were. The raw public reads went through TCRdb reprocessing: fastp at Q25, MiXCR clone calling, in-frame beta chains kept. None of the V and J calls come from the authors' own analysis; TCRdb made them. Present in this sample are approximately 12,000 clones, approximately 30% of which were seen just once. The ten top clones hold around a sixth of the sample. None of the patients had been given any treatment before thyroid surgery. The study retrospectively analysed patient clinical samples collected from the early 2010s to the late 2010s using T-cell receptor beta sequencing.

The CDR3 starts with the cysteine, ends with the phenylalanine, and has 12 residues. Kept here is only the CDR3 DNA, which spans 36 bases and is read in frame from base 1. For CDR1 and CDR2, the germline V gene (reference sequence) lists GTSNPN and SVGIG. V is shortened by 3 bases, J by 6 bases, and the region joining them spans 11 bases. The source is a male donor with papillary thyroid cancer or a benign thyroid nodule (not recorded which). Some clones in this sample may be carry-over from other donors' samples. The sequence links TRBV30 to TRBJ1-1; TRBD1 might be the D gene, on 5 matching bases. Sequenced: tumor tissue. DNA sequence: TGTGCCTGGAGCCGGGTAGGGGCTGAAGCTTTCTTT. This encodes CAWSRVGAEAFF.